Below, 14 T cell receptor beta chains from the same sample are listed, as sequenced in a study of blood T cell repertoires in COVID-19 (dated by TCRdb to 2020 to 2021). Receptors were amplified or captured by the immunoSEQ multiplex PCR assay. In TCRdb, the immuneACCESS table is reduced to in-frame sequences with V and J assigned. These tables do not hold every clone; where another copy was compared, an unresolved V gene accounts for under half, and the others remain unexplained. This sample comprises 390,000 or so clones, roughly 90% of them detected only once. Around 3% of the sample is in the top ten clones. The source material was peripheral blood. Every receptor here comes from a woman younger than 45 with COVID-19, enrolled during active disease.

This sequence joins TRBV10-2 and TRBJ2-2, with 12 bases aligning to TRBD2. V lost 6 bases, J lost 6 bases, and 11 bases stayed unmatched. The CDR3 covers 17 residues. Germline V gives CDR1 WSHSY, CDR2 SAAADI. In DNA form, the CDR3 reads TGCGCCAGCAGGAGAGCTAGCGGGGGGGCCGTGGCCGGGGAGCTGTTTTTT. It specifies CASRRASGGAVAGELFF.

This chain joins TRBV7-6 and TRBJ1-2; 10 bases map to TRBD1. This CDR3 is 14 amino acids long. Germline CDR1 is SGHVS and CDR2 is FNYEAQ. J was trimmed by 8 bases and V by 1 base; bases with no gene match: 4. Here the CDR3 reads CASSLGQGAGGYTF. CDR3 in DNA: TGTGCCAGCAGCTTAGGACAGGGGGCCGGGGGCTACACCTTC.

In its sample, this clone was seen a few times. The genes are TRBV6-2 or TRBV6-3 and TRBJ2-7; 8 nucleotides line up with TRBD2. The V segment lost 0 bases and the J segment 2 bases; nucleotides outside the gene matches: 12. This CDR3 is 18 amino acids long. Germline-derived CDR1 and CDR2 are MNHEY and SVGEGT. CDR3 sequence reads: CASSYSDYAPGGPYEQYV. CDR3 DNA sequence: TGTGCCAGCAGTTACTCGGATTACGCTCCGGGAGGGCCCTACGAGCAGTACGTC.

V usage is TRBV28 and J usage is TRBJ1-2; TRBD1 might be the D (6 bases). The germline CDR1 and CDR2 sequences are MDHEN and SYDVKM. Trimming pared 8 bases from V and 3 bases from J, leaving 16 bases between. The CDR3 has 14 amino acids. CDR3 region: CASRPQGLYYGYTF. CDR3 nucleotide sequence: TGTGCCAGCCGACCGCAGGGGCTTTACTATGGCTACACCTTC.

The CDR3, as DNA: TGTGCCAGCAGCTCCTGGACTAGGAGCGAGACCCAGTACTTC. Amino acids: CASSSWTRSETQYF. This chain joins TRBV14 and TRBJ2-5; TRBD2 aligns across 7 bases. The length of the CDR3 is 14 residues. V lost 5 bases to trimming and J lost 5 bases; unmatched junction nucleotides: 8. Germline V lookup: CDR1 SGHDN, CDR2 FVKESK.

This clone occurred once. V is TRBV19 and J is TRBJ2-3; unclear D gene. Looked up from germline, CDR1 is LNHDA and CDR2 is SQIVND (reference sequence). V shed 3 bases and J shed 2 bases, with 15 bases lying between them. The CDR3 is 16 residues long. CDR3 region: CASSISLNWATDTQYF. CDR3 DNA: TGTGCCAGTAGTATCTCCTTGAATTGGGCCACAGATACGCAGTATTTT.

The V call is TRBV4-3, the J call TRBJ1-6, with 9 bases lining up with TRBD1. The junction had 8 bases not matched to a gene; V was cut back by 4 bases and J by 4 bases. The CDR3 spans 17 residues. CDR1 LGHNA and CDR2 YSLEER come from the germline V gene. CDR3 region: CASSLDRGGVYNSPLHF. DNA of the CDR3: TGCGCCAGCAGCCTTGACAGGGGGGGGGTTTATAATTCACCCCTCCACTTT.

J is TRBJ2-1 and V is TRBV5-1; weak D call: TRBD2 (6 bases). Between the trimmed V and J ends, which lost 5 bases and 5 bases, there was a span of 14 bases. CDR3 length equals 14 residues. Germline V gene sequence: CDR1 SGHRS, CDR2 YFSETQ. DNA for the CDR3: TGCGCCAGCAGTATTTCAGGAGGGAACAATGAGCAGTTCTTC. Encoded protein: CASSISGGNNEQFF.

The CDR3 sequence is CASSLPFRGEGGYTF. In DNA form, the CDR3 reads TGTGCCAGCAGCTTACCGTTCCGGGGGGAAGGTGGCTACACCTTC. This sequence joins TRBV7-2 and TRBJ1-2; tentatively, D is TRBD1 (5 bases). Germline V gene data show CDR1 as SGHTA and CDR2 as FQGNSA. Trimming removed 2 bases at V and 7 bases at J, with 17 bases between. The CDR3 runs 15 residues.

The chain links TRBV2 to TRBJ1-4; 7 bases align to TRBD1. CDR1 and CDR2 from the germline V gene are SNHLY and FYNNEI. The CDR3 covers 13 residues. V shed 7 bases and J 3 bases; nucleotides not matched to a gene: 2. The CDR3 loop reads CASNRGPNEKLFF. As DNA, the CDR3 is TGTGCCAGCAACAGGGGTCCTAATGAAAAACTGTTTTTT.

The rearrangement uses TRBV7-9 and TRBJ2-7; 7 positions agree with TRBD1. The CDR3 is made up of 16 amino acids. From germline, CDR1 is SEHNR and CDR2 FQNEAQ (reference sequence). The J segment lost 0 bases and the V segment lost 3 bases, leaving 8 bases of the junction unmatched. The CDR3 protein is CASSFSGGVSSYEQYF. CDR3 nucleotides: TGTGCCAGCAGCTTTTCAGGGGGTGTTAGCTCCTACGAGCAGTACTTC.

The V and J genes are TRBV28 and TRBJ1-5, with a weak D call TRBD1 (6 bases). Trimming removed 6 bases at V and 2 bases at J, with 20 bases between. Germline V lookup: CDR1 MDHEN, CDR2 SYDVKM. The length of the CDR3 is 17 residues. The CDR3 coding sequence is TGTGCCAGCAGCCCACCCTACGACAGGTTCCGCAATCAGCCCCAGCATTTT. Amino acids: CASSPPYDRFRNQPQHF.

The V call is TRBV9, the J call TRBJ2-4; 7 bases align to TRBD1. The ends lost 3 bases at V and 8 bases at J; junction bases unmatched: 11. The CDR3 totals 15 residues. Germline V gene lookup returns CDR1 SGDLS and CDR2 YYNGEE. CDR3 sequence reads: CASSGKRGDRDIQYF. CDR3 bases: TGTGCCAGCAGCGGAAAGAGAGGGGACAGAGACATTCAGTACTTC. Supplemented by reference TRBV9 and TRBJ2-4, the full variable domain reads DSGVTQTPKHLITATGQRVTLRCSPRSGDLSVYWYQQSLDQGLQFLIQYYNGEERAKGNILERFSAQQFPDLHSELNLSSLELGDSALYFCASSGKRGDRDIQYFGAGTRLSVL.

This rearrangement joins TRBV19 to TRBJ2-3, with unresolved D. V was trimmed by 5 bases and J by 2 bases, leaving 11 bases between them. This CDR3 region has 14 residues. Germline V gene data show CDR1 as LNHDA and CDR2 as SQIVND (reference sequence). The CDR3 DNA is TGTGCCAGTAGTCATGGCAGGTACACAGATACGCAGTATTTT. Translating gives CASSHGRYTDTQYF.